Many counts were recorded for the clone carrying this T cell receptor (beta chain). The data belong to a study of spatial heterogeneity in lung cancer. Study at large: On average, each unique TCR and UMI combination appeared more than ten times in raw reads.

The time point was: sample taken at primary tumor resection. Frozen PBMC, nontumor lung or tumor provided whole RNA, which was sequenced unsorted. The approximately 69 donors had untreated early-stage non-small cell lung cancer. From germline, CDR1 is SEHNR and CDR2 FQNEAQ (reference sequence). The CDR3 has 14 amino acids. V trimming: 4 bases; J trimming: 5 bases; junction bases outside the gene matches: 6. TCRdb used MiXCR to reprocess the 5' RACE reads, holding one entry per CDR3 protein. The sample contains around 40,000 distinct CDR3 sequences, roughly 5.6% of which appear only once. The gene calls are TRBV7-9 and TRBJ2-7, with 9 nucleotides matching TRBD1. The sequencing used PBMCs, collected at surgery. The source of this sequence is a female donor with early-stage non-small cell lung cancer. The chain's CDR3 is CASSSGQGKDEQYF. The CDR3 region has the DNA TGTGCCAGCAGCTCAGGACAGGGGAAGGACGAGCAGTACTTC. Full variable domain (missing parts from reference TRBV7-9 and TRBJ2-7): DTGVSQNPRHKITKRGQNVTFRCDPISEHNRLYWYRQTLGQGPEFLTYFQNEAQLEKSRLLSDRFSAERPKGSFSTLEIQRTEQGDSAMYLCASSSGQGKDEQYFGPGTRLTVT.